Listed below are T cell receptor beta chains from one sample, sequenced in a study of graft-versus-host responses after intestinal transplantation. The antigens for these receptors are not known. Clones were read by immunoSEQ multiplex PCR, and TCRdb kept only the in-frame ones, dropping some. The sample lists about 78,000 clones; nearly 90% were seen once. The source material was unstimulated CD8+ T cells sorted from spleen or lymph node cells, sampled before transplant. The receptor set was obtained from a human donor who was the organ donor for an intestinal transplant. The CDR3 runs from the conserved cysteine through the conserved F or W. D genes are given only for firm matches. Clone size is shown for a subset of rows, as once, few, many or a class of expanded clone.

CDR3,DNA,J,V,size,D
CAGRGQGAPIYGYTF,TGTGCCGGACGAGGACAGGGGGCGCCTATCTATGGCTACACCTTC,TRBJ1-2,TRBV2,-,TRBD1
CASSLERGEQFF,TGTGCCAGCAGCTTAGAGAGAGGGGAGCAGTTCTTC,TRBJ2-1,TRBV7-8,-,-
CASSLALDHEQFF,TGCGCCAGCAGCTTGGCCTTAGATCATGAGCAGTTCTTC,TRBJ2-1,TRBV5-1,-,-
CASSAGWDTEAFF,TGTGCCAGCAGTGCCGGGTGGGACACTGAAGCTTTCTTT,TRBJ1-1,TRBV6-4,-,-
CASSYTLDGGYGYTF,TGTGCCAGCAGCTACACCCTGGACGGGGGGTATGGCTACACCTTC,TRBJ1-2,TRBV7-2,-,-
CASSLPRDSVAKNIQYF,TGTGCCAGCAGCTTACCCCGCGACAGTGTGGCCAAAAACATTCAGTACTTC,TRBJ2-4,TRBV7-8,-,-
CASSPQFWLEDEDTQYF,TGTGCCAGCTCACCCCAGTTCTGGCTAGAGGATGAAGATACGCAGTATTTT,TRBJ2-3,TRBV18,-,-
CASSLAPRPERGESGELFF,TGTGCCAGCAGCTTAGCTCCGAGGCCTGAGCGGGGGGAGTCCGGGGAGCTGTTTTTT,TRBJ2-2,TRBV7-8,-,TRBD2
CSVDALPGQGPDTQYF,TGCAGCGTTGACGCCTTGCCGGGACAGGGCCCAGATACGCAGTATTTT,TRBJ2-3,TRBV29-1,-,TRBD1
CASSLGLTSGVSDTQYF,TGTGCTAGCAGCTTAGGACTAACTAGCGGGGTCTCAGATACGCAGTATTTT,TRBJ2-3,TRBV7-7,-,TRBD2
CASSLVGGGNTEAFF,TGTGCCAGCAGCTTGGTTGGGGGCGGGAACACTGAAGCTTTCTTT,TRBJ1-1,TRBV5-6,-,-
CASSLADSANSPLHF,TGTGCCAGCAGTTTGGCGGACAGTGCGAATTCACCCCTCCACTTT,TRBJ1-6,TRBV28,-,-
CASSVAVAGGPGDEQFF,TGTGCCAGCAGCGTAGCGGTAGCGGGGGGGCCGGGAGATGAGCAGTTCTTC,TRBJ2-1,TRBV9,-,TRBD2
CASSLIGGASNEQFF,TGTGCCAGCAGCTTAATCGGGGGGGCCTCCAATGAGCAGTTCTTC,TRBJ2-1,TRBV7-3,-,TRBD2
CASSLTGGVPTDTQYF,TGTGCCAGCAGCTTGACAGGGGGCGTCCCCACAGATACGCAGTATTTT,TRBJ2-3,TRBV7-6,-,TRBD1
CASSEQGATGELFF,TGTGCCAGTAGTGAACAGGGGGCGACGGGGGAGCTGTTTTTT,TRBJ2-2,TRBV19,-,TRBD1
CASSIGDTYGYTF,TGTGCCAGTAGTATAGGGGACACCTATGGCTACACCTTC,TRBJ1-2,TRBV19,-,-
CASSQDSGYEQFF,TGCGCCAGCAGCCAAGATTCCGGGTATGAGCAGTTCTTC,TRBJ2-1,TRBV4-3,-,-
CASSLARGRGYQETQYF,TGCGCCAGCAGCTTGGCCAGGGGGCGCGGGTACCAAGAGACCCAGTACTTC,TRBJ2-5,TRBV5-1,-,TRBD1
CASSLRDSPTPLDEQFF,TGTGCCAGCAGCCTACGAGACAGCCCCACCCCGCTGGATGAGCAGTTCTTC,TRBJ2-1,TRBV4-2,once,-
CASSYVIGTRDTEAFF,TGTGCCAGCAGTTACGTAATCGGGACACGCGACACTGAAGCTTTCTTT,TRBJ1-1,TRBV6-5,-,-
CATPRGARGTEAFF,TGTGCCACCCCGCGCGGGGCCCGGGGCACTGAAGCTTTCTTT,TRBJ1-1,TRBV7-9,-,-
CASSSPQDSPTTDTQYF,TGCGCCAGCAGTTCCCCCCAGGACAGCCCCACCACAGATACGCAGTATTTT,TRBJ2-3,TRBV10-2,-,-
CASSASQGPGELFF,TGCGCCAGCAGCGCCTCACAGGGACCCGGGGAGCTGTTTTTT,TRBJ2-2,TRBV5-1,once,-
CASSLMGLSGMNTEAFF,TGTGCCAGCAGTTTAATGGGACTGTCAGGGATGAACACTGAAGCTTTCTTT,TRBJ1-1,TRBV28,-,-
CASSAQVEALHF,TGTGCCAGCAGTGCACAGGTCGAAGCGCTCCACTTT,TRBJ1-6,TRBV25-1,-,-
CASSAFSGFNEKLFF,TGTGCCAGCAGCGCGTTCTCCGGGTTTAATGAAAAACTGTTTTTT,TRBJ1-4,TRBV9,-,-
CASSLAVLTAGRQDTQYF,TGTGCCAGCAGCTTAGCGGTACTGACAGCCGGGCGGCAAGATACGCAGTATTTT,TRBJ2-3,TRBV7-9,-,-
CASSIGTGTEAFF,TGTGCCAGTAGTATAGGGACAGGTACTGAAGCTTTCTTT,TRBJ1-1,TRBV19,once,TRBD1
CASSSYRGRTEAFF,TGTGCCAGCAGCTCTTACAGGGGGCGGACTGAAGCTTTCTTT,TRBJ1-1,TRBV5-6,-,TRBD1
CASSPQGPGNTIYF,TGTGCCAGCAGCCCACAGGGTCCTGGAAACACCATATATTTT,TRBJ1-3,TRBV6-6,few,-
CASYDLDYGYTF,TGTGCCAGCTATGACTTGGACTATGGCTACACCTTC,TRBJ1-2,TRBV27,-,-
CASSSPGTYNSPLHF,TGTGCCAGCAGCTCACCCGGGACCTATAATTCACCCCTCCACTTT,TRBJ1-6,TRBV7-2,-,-
CASSIDRAHEQFF,TGTGCCAGTAGTATTGACAGGGCTCATGAGCAGTTCTTC,TRBJ2-1,TRBV19,-,TRBD1
CASSLARTSGGYTGELFF,TGTGCCAGCAGCTTGGCTCGGACTAGCGGGGGGTACACCGGGGAGCTGTTTTTT,TRBJ2-2,TRBV5-8,-,TRBD2
CASSHPRQGTYSPLHF,TGCGCCAGCAGTCATCCCAGACAGGGAACGTATTCACCCCTCCACTTT,TRBJ1-6,TRBV23-1,-,TRBD1